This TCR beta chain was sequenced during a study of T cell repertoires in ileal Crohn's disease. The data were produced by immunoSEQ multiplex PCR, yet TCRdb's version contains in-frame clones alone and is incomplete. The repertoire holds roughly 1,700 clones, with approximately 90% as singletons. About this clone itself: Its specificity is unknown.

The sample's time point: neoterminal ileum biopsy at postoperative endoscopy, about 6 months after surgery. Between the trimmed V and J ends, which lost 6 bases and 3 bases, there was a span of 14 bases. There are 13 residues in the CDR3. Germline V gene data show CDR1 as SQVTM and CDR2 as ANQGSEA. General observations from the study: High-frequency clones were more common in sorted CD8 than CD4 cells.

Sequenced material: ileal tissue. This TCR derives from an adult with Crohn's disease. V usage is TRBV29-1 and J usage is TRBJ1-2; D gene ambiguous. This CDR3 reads CSVPPKGDYGYTF. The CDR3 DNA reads TGCAGCGTCCCCCCTAAGGGAGACTATGGCTACACCTTC. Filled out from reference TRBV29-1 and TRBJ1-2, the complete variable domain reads SAVISQKPSRDICQRGTSLTIQCQVDSQVTMMFWYRQQPGQSLTLIATANQGSEATYESGFVIDKFPISRPNLTFSTLTVSNMSPEDSSIYLCSVPPKGDYGYTFGSGTRLTVV.